Reported below is one T cell receptor (beta chain). Its binding antigen is unknown. The input lacks base qualities; no much larger clone sits a single base away. Each collaborating institution followed its own protocols to collect whole blood in K2EDTA tubes. Collaborator samples were shipped for TCRbeta analysis as frozen whole blood, isolated PBMCs, or DNA extracted from either sample type. The CDR3, cysteine through phenylalanine, is 18 amino acids long. Only CDR3 DNA is held: 54 bases, read in frame from base 1. At the junction V is shortened by 4 bases and J by 0 bases; bases outside the gene matches: 7. From the germline V gene, CDR1 is SGHDN and CDR2 is FVKESK. This entry comes from a study of blood T cell repertoires in COVID-19 (dated by TCRdb to 2020 to 2021). About the study as a whole: The collaborator samples originated in the United States, Italy and Spain and spanned the acute and convalescent phases of COVID-19. The repertoires were released in a freely available public database intended as a resource for research on the immune response to SARS-CoV-2. The prospective study material was composed of cDNA or gDNA derived from T cells, B-cell-depleted T cells, or PBMCs. The sample metadata nearly always contained a de-identified subject ID, COVID-19 status, age in years and sex. Deeply sampled blood TCRbeta repertoires from subjects exposed to, actively infected with, or recovered from COVID-19 were included in the dataset. The samples were drawn from the first 160 participants of the ongoing ImmuneRACE study and from 1,254 subjects provided by 6 global collaborators. HLA class I and class II types, where available, came from metadata supplied by the sample provider rather than from assay-based typing.

The immunoSEQ Assay, a bias-controlled multiplex PCR, was used to amplify TCRbeta CDR3 regions from genomic DNA. The paper's data handling went like this. The number of nucleated cells in each sample was estimated from the amplification of reference gene primers within the assay. Sequence reads were collapsed and filtered to measure the absolute abundance of every unique TCRbeta CDR3 rearrangement. For each sample, productive Simpson clonality was calculated as the square root of Simpson's diversity index across productive rearrangements. TCRdb took over this immuneACCESS table, retaining in-frame rearrangements with V and J assigned. Such tables are incomplete; in checked studies, under half of the missing clones stem from an unresolved V gene, and the remainder is unexplained. That table gives V, J and clone size, and the DNA gave D and trimming. The sample yields about 180,000 clones; around 88% were counted once. About 4% of the sample lies in the top ten.

Overall study results and their limits: Clinical and demographic metadata were provided uncurated, with the amount varying by source and participant.

Sequences were obtained from peripheral blood. Here the chain combines TRBV14 and TRBJ2-6, with 9 junctional bases fitting TRBD1. The receptor was isolated from a woman aged 25 to 39 with acute or convalescent COVID-19. The bases are TGTGCCAGCAGCCCAAGGACAGGGGACCTCTCTGGGGCCAACGTCCTGACTTTC. Protein translation: CASSPRTGDLSGANVLTF.